This T cell receptor (beta chain) was documented in a study of CD8 T cells in ankylosing spondylitis (dated by TCRdb to the late 2010s). Study-level background: The study profiled T cell receptor beta repertoires in healthy donors and ankylosing spondylitis patients to find disease-linked TCR variants. In total, the full study cohort was made up of 85 to 140 healthy donors and some 26 ankylosing spondylitis patients. Samples of peripheral blood were taken, and for ankylosing spondylitis patients, synovial fluid was collected as well. What the study reported, not specific to this receptor: The disease-linked clones had a CD8+ phenotype and were found at relatively low frequencies in peripheral blood. A TCR beta motif of about 8 highly homologous amino acid variants appeared characteristic of blood from ankylosing spondylitis patients. Some TCR beta motif variants had previously been reported in synovial fluid and blood of reactive arthritis patients, which suggested common disease-initiation mechanisms. According to the report, matched synovial fluid samples from ankylosing spondylitis patients were significantly enriched for the disease-linked clones.

Turning to this clonotype: Its recognized antigen is unknown. There are no base qualities to consult, and no much larger clone falls within one base.

The data were produced on an Illumina HiSeq 2500. TCR beta libraries were prepared by quantitative 5'-RACE with molecular barcodes. The original methods were these. Disease-linked TCR variants were identified with a new computational method built on a probabilistic model of VDJ rearrangement. The public reads were reprocessed in TCRdb via fastp at Q25 and MiXCR, keeping in-frame beta chains. Rows are combined by CDR3 protein, so each entry shows the most common genes and DNA. The V and J calls, along with clone size, are taken from TCRdb and not from the paper's own processing. The sample yields tens of thousands of distinct CDR3 sequences; 11% were counted once. The ten top clones hold 1.4% of the sample. Sample: blood, either unsorted or a sorted T cell fraction (not recorded which). The receptor's source is a male donor with ankylosing spondylitis or in good health (not recorded which).

The nucleotide sequence is TGTGCCTGGAGGAGGACAGGGTACACTGAAGCTTTCTTT. This codes for CAWRRTGYTEAFF. The rearranged chain carries TRBV30 and TRBJ1-1, and TRBD1 aligns with 8 junction nucleotides. CDR1 and CDR2 were assigned from the germline V gene (reference sequence) as GTSNPN and SVGIG. The CDR3 spans 13 residues, from the cysteine through the phenylalanine. Only the CDR3 portion is preserved as DNA: 39 bases, with reading frame beginning at the first base. V has 3 bases trimmed and J has 3 bases trimmed; junction bases matching no gene number 3.